This TCR beta chain comes out of a study of cytomegalovirus exposure and HLA in healthy donors. Overall study context: A prior analysis found some 110 million unique TCR beta sequences from some 190 million T cells. Study-level results: In a later analysis, HLA-associated TCR beta chains were more clonally expanded than equally common others. The study carried out a later analysis of TCR beta sequences. It associated some 18,000 of them with specific HLA alleles at a false discovery rate of 0.05. Presence/absence comparisons presumed near-even sequencing depth among donors.

PCR used 60 Vbeta primers and 13 Jbeta primers. The data were produced by immunoSEQ multiplex PCR, yet TCRdb's version contains in-frame clones alone and is incomplete. The profile shows about 180,000 clones, around 73% of them singletons. This CDR3 region has 15 residues. Trimming pared 2 bases from V and 8 bases from J, leaving 18 bases between. The germline gives CDR1 MNHEY, CDR2 SMNVEV (reference sequence). This clone was counted once. What it binds is not known. Sequencing was carried out using PBMCs. This TCR was recovered from a man in his sixties in good health and CMV-seronegative. The chain couples TRBV27 to TRBJ1-2; tentative D call: TRBD1 (5 bases). The CDR3 loop reads CASSLSVGGRYGYTF. CDR3 coding DNA: TGTGCCAGCAGTTTAAGCGTGGGGGGGAGATACGGCTACACCTTC.